This is a list of T cell receptor beta chains from one sample in a study of cytotoxic CD8 clonotypes in ibrutinib-treated CLL. The protocol was immunoSEQ multiplex PCR, while the TCRdb copy is restricted to in-frame clones and leaves out a portion. The sample yields 25,000 to 30,000 clones, more than 60% seen once. Here the sequenced sample was PBMCs, taken after 24 months of ibrutinib treatment. These receptors all come from a human donor with chronic lymphocytic leukemia. CDR3s include the opening cysteine and the closing phenylalanine or tryptophan. The D gene is left open where the match is weak. Size tells how often a clone was seen (once, few, many) or the class of an expanded clone, and some rows leave it out.

size	V	J	D	DNA	CDR3
NA	TRBV4-1	TRBJ2-6	NA	TGCGCCAGCAGCCTTCGACGGCCGGCCGACTTGTTTTCTGGGGCCAACGTCCTGACTTTC	CASSLRRPADLFSGANVLTF
NA	TRBV15	TRBJ2-5	NA	TGTGCCACCAGCAGACCCTCCGGGACTCAGGGCGAGACCCAGTACTTC	CATSRPSGTQGETQYF
NA	TRBV5-1	TRBJ2-1	NA	TGCGCCAGCAGCTTGGGCCCCCTCTCCTACAATGAGCAGTTCTTC	CASSLGPLSYNEQFF
NA	TRBV27	TRBJ1-1	NA	TGTGCCAGCTGGCGGAGAGGGGGAGACACTGAAGCTTTCTTT	CASWRRGGDTEAFF
NA	TRBV28	TRBJ2-2	NA	TGTGCCAGCAGTTTATTGGAAGGGGGAACCGGGGAGCTGTTTTTT	CASSLLEGGTGELFF
NA	TRBV7-3	TRBJ2-7	NA	TGTGCCAGCAGCTTAGGGCGGGGCTACGAGCAGTACTTC	CASSLGRGYEQYF
NA	TRBV4-2	TRBJ1-6	NA	TGTGCCAGCAGCCGTGGCAGGGCTGATTCACCCCTCCACTTT	CASSRGRADSPLHF
NA	TRBV7-6	TRBJ1-1	NA	TGTGCCAGCAGCTTTCGCGACAGGCCGAACACTGAAGCTTTCTTT	CASSFRDRPNTEAFF
few	TRBV7-8	TRBJ2-1	TRBD1	TGTGCCAGCAGCTTACTCGGACAGGGGCCCGGCAATGAGCAGTTCTTC	CASSLLGQGPGNEQFF
NA	TRBV5-1	TRBJ2-7	TRBD2	TGCGCCAGCAGCGCAGGGACTAGCGGGGCCATATTCACCTACGAGCAGTACTTC	CASSAGTSGAIFTYEQYF
NA	TRBV10-1	TRBJ2-7	NA	TGCGCCAGCAGTGAGTCGGGAAGGAACTACGAGCAGTACTTC	CASSESGRNYEQYF
NA	TRBV29-1	TRBJ2-4	NA	TGCAGCGCGAATATAGGGGGTGGAAACATTCAGTACTTC	CSANIGGGNIQYF
NA	TRBV4-2	TRBJ2-3	NA	TGTGCCAGCAGCGGCAGAGATACGCAGTATTTT	CASSGRDTQYF
NA	TRBV7-9	TRBJ2-7	TRBD1	TGTGCCAGCAGCCCCGGACAGGGTAGCTCCTACGAGCAGTACTTC	CASSPGQGSSYEQYF
NA	TRBV10-1	TRBJ1-1	NA	TGCGCCAGCAGTCATGGGGTTGGCACTGAAGCTTTCTTT	CASSHGVGTEAFF
NA	TRBV21-1	TRBJ1-2	NA	TGTGCCAGCAGCTCGCCCGAGGCTAACTATGGCTACACCTTC	CASSSPEANYGYTF
NA	TRBV2	TRBJ1-5	NA	TGTGCCAGCAGTGAAGAATATCAGCCCCAGCATTTT	CASSEEYQPQHF
NA	TRBV7-6	TRBJ2-6	NA	TGTGCCAGCAGCTCCGGTTACTCTGGGGCCAACGTCCTGACTTTC	CASSSGYSGANVLTF
NA	TRBV19	TRBJ2-7	TRBD1	TGTGCCAGTAGTCCGGGACAGGGTTGGCGCGAGCAGTACTTC	CASSPGQGWREQYF
NA	TRBV19	TRBJ2-7	NA	TGTGCCAGTAGTATAGGGTACGAGCAGTACTTC	CASSIGYEQYF
NA	TRBV21-1	TRBJ1-3	NA	TGTGCCAGCAGCAAAAGTGGGCGGGGGCTTGGAAACACCATATATTTT	CASSKSGRGLGNTIYF
NA	TRBV5-1	TRBJ2-3	TRBD2	TGCGCCAGCAGCCGGGGGGACGGGACAGATACGCAGTATTTT	CASSRGDGTDTQYF
NA	TRBV9	TRBJ2-7	TRBD1	TGTGCCAGCAGCGAGGGTTTGCGCGGACAGGGCTACGAGCAGTACTTC	CASSEGLRGQGYEQYF
NA	TRBV7-3	TRBJ2-5	NA	TGTGCCAGCAGCTTCGCGGGATCGGGAGAGACCCAGTACTTC	CASSFAGSGETQYF
once	TRBV27	TRBJ1-3	NA	TGTGCCAGCAGTTTAACGGGGGGAGGAAACACCATATATTTT	CASSLTGGGNTIYF
NA	TRBV5-4	TRBJ2-3	NA	TGTGCCAGCAGCTCCGCGACAGCTCCTAGCACAGATACGCAGTATTTT	CASSSATAPSTDTQYF
once	TRBV30	TRBJ1-1	NA	TGTGCCTGGAGTTGGGCCTCGAACACTGAAGCTTTCTTT	CAWSWASNTEAFF
NA	TRBV30	TRBJ1-3	NA	TGTGCAGGGGGACACTCTGGAAACACCATATATTTT	CAGGHSGNTIYF
NA	TRBV30	TRBJ1-6	NA	TGTGCCTGGAACCCCGGGCCAGTAAATAATTCACCCCTCCACTTT	CAWNPGPVNNSPLHF
NA	TRBV4-3	TRBJ1-5	NA	TGCGCCAGCAGCCCCGGCCAGGGGAATCAGCCCCAGCATTTT	CASSPGQGNQPQHF
NA	TRBV5-1	TRBJ2-3	NA	TGCGCCAGCGAGGGAGATACGCAGTATTTT	CASEGDTQYF
NA	TRBV5-1	TRBJ1-1	TRBD1	TGCGCCAGCAGCTTGAGGTCCGGGACAGGGGGCACTGAAGCTTTCTTT	CASSLRSGTGGTEAFF
NA	TRBV27	TRBJ2-1	NA	TGTGCCAGCAGTTTATCTCGGGGGCCCCTCTACAATGAGCAGTTCTTC	CASSLSRGPLYNEQFF
few	TRBV28	TRBJ1-6	NA	TGTGCCAGCAGTTTCATGGACGGGGCCTCTTCACCCCTCCACTTT	CASSFMDGASSPLHF
few	TRBV2	TRBJ2-7	NA	TGTGCCAGCAGTTTGGCGGGGGCTCGGTACGAGCAGTACTTC	CASSLAGARYEQYF
NA	TRBV6-5	TRBJ1-2	NA	TGTGCCATCAGTTCGGGGGGGGGCGCGAGTGGCTACACCTTC	CAISSGGGASGYTF
NA	TRBV6-1	TRBJ2-2	NA	TGTGCCAGCACCTTACTCCGGGACGCCGGGGAGCTGTTTTTT	CASTLLRDAGELFF
once	TRBV28	TRBJ2-1	NA	TGTGCCAGCAGTTCTGGCATCATCCAGGAGCAGTTCTTC	CASSSGIIQEQFF
NA	TRBV4-2	TRBJ2-5	NA	TGTGCCAGCAGCCAAGAGACGGAGACCCAGTACTTC	CASSQETETQYF
few	TRBV5-1	TRBJ1-2	NA	TGCGCCAGCAGACCCAGGGAACCCTATGGCTACACCTTC	CASRPREPYGYTF
few	TRBV7-6	TRBJ2-5	NA	TGTGCCAGCAGCCCGACAGATCTTCAAGAGACCCAGTACTTC	CASSPTDLQETQYF
NA	TRBV28	TRBJ1-5	NA	TGTGCCAGCAGTTCTTTAAGGTTTGGCAATCAGCCCCAGCATTTT	CASSSLRFGNQPQHF
once	TRBV6-5	TRBJ1-1	NA	TGTGCCAGCAGTTACGAAGGGGTAGGCACTGAAGCTTTCTTT	CASSYEGVGTEAFF
many	TRBV4-3	TRBJ1-1	NA	TGCGCCAGCAGCCAAGATGAGGGTGAGAGCACTGAAGCTTTCTTT	CASSQDEGESTEAFF
NA	TRBV29-1	TRBJ2-7	NA	TGCAGCGTCAGACAGGGAGGAAACTACGAGCAGTACTTC	CSVRQGGNYEQYF
NA	TRBV13	TRBJ2-7	TRBD2	TGTGCCAGCAGCTTAAACATGGGACTAGCTTACGAGCAGTACTTC	CASSLNMGLAYEQYF
NA	TRBV2	TRBJ1-1	NA	TGTGCCAGCAGTGTCATCGGTCCGTTGAACACTGAAGCTTTCTTT	CASSVIGPLNTEAFF